This TCR beta chain was sequenced in a study of tumor-infiltrating lymphocytes in oesophageal squamous cell carcinoma listed by TCRdb under 2016. Library preparation was by PCR. TCRdb records Illumina HiSeq 1500 as the sequencer. TCRdb redid the processing of the public reads, applying fastp at Q25 and MiXCR, and retained in-frame beta chains. Under each unique CDR3 protein, matching rows form one entry showing the most common genes and DNA. Recorded for this sample are 9,500 to 11,000 distinct CDR3 sequences; around 53% of them occurred a single time. The top ten clonotypes cover around a fifth of the sample. The germline V gene specifies SGHTA as CDR1 and FQGTGA as CDR2. V is cut back by 0 bases and J by 15 bases, with 10 bases in the junction unmatched. There are 16 amino acids in the CDR3, from cysteine to phenylalanine inclusive. The DNA shown is the 48-base CDR3, in frame from base 1. About this clonotype itself: Its target antigen remains unknown. No much larger clone exists at a distance of one base, and base qualities are not known.

This sequence uses TRBV7-3 and TRBJ2-6, with 11 central nucleotides matching TRBD1. Sequences were obtained from esophageal tumor tissue. The sequence was collected from a female donor with esophageal squamous cell carcinoma. For the CDR3, the sequence is CASSLTSGTGGSGLTF. The nucleotides are TGTGCCAGCAGCTTAACGTCCGGGACAGGGGGAAGTGGCCTGACTTTC.